A single sample is the source of the 2 T cell receptor beta chains below, sequenced in a study of shared clonotypes between healthy human individuals (dated by TCRdb to about 2020). Library preparation was by the immunoSEQ multiplex PCR assay. The table was pulled from immuneACCESS by TCRdb, which kept in-frame rearrangements only. Such tables lose some clones; where checked, under half of the loss comes from unresolved V genes, and the rest has no known cause. This sample gives millions of clones in total; 80% to 95% of them show up just once. The top ten clones comprise 0.39% of the sample. The sequencing input was naive CD4+ T cells from PBMCs. Sample cell subset or site, as interpreted from the label and publication: CD45RA+ positively selected. These receptors all come from a young man in good health. Some clones in this sample may be carry-over from other donors' samples.

V usage is TRBV29-1 and J usage is TRBJ1-2, with 7 bases that match TRBD1. In germline, CDR1 is SQVTM, CDR2 ANQGSEA. Trimming removed 0 bases from V and 1 base from J; junction bases left unmatched: 8. CDR3 length equals 16 residues. The CDR3 spells CSVEDPMGQLNYGYTF. The CDR3 DNA sequence: TGCAGCGTTGAAGATCCGATGGGACAGCTTAACTATGGCTACACCTTC.

A few counts support this clone. The rearrangement links TRBV5-1 to TRBJ2-2; TRBD1 matches 7 bases. The CDR3 totals 14 residues. CDR1 SGHRS and CDR2 YFSETQ come from the germline V gene. Trimming at V came to 5 bases and at J to 5 bases, leaving 6 bases not matched to a gene. The CDR3 spells CASRPGQATGELFF. The CDR3 DNA reads as TGCGCCAGCAGACCCGGACAGGCGACCGGGGAGCTGTTTTTT.